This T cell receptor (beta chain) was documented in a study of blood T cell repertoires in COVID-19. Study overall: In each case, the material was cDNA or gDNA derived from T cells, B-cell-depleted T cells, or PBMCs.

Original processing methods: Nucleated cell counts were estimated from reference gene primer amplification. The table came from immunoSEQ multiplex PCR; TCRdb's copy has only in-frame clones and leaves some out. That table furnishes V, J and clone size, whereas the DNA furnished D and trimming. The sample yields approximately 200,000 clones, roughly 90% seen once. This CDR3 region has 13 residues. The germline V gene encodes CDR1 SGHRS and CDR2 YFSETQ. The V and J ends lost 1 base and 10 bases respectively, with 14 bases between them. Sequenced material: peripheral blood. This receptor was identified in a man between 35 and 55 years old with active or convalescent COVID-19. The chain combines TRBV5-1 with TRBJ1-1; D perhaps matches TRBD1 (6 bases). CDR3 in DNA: TGCGCCAGCAGCTTGTCCCGAACAGGGCCAGCTTTCTTT. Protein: CASSLSRTGPAFF.